Sequencing of this TCR beta chain was carried out in a study of T cell responses to AZD1222 COVID-19 vaccine. Study results and limitations: Spike as a whole was targeted by vaccine-associated CD4 TCRs, dominant at 160-218 and 743-854.

This CDR3 is 13 amino acids long. The germline V gene has CDR1 MNHEY and CDR2 SMNVEV (reference sequence). J gave up 4 bases and V 5 bases, and 2 bases lay outside the gene matches. Details on this clone: The antigen is unknown.

Sequencing was performed with immunoSEQ multiplex PCR; in TCRdb, only in-frame clones are kept and a portion is missing. The profile shows under 150,000 clones, around 90% of them singletons. Second-dose timings of about 4 or about 12 weeks were pooled. The V and J genes are TRBV27 and TRBJ2-7; 10 bases are shared with TRBD2. The specimen was peripheral blood, collected 28 days after the second AZD1222 dose. The TCR sequence derives from an adult who received the AZD1222 COVID-19 vaccine. This chain's CDR3 is CASSQLAGYEQYF. CDR3 DNA sequence: TGTGCCAGCAGTCAACTAGCGGGGTACGAGCAGTACTTC.